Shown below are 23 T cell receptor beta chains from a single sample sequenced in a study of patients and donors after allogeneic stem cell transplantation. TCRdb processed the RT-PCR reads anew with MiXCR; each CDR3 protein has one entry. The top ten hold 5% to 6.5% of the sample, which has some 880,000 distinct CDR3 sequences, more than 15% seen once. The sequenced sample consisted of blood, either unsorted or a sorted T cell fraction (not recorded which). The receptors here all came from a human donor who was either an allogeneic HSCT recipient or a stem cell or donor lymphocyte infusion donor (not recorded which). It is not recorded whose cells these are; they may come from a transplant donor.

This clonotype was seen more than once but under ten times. CDR3 in DNA: TGTGCCTGGAGTGTACGTCTAGCGGGAGGAACGGGAGAGCAGTACTTC. Amino acids: CAWSVRLAGGTGEQYF. The chain couples TRBV30 to TRBJ2-7; TRBD2 aligns across 11 bases. CDR3 length equals 16 residues. With V trimmed by 0 bases and J by 7 bases, 11 bases remained unmatched. Germline lookup yields CDR1 GTSNPN and CDR2 SVGIG (reference sequence).

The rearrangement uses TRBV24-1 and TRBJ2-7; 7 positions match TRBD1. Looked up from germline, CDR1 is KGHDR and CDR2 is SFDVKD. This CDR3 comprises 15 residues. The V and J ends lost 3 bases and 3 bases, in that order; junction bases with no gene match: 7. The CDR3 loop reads CATSDPSTGSYEQYF. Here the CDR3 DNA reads TGTGCCACCAGTGATCCTTCGACAGGGAGCTACGAGCAGTACTTC.

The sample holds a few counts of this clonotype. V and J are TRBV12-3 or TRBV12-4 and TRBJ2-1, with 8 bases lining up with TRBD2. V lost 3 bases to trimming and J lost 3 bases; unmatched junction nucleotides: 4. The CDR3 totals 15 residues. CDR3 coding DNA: TGTGCCAGCAGTTTTTTCGGGGGGGTCTACAATGAGCAGTTCTTC. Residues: CASSFFGGVYNEQFF.

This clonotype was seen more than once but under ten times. The CDR3 DNA is TGCGCCAGCAGCTTGGAGCCGGGCTCCAGGATATGGTTCTTC. This translates into CASSLEPGSRIWFF. The chain carries TRBV5-1 and TRBJ2-1, with D unresolved. This CDR3 contains 14 residues. Germline loops: CDR1 SGHRS, CDR2 YFSETQ. V shed 0 bases and J shed 15 bases, with 19 bases lying between them.

The CDR3 reads CASELAGGSDQETQYF. The CDR3 DNA sequence: TGTGCCAGCGAACTAGCGGGGGGATCCGACCAAGAGACCCAGTACTTC. This chain links TRBV25-1 with TRBJ2-5; 12 nucleotides line up with TRBD2. J lost 0 bases, V lost 8 bases, and 7 bases had no gene match. The CDR3 spans 16 residues. CDR1 MGHDK and CDR2 SYGVNS come from the germline V gene.

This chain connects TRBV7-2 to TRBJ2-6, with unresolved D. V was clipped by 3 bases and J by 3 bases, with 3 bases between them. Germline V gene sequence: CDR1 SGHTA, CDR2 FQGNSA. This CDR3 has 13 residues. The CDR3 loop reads CASSFVGANVLTF. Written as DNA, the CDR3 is TGTGCCAGCAGCTTTGTTGGGGCCAACGTCCTGACTTTC.

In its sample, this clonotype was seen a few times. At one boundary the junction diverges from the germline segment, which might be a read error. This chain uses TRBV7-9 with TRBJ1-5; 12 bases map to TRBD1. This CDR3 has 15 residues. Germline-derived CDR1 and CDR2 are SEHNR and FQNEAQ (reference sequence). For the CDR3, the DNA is TGTGCCAGCAGCTCTGGGACAGGGGGCAAACAGCCCCAGCATTTT. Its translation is CASSSGTGGKQPQHF.

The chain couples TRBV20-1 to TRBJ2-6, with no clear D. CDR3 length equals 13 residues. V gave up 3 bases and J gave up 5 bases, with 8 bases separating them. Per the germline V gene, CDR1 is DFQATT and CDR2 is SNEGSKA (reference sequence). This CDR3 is CSARQSWANVLTF. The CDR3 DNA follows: TGCAGTGCTAGGCAAAGTTGGGCCAACGTCCTGACTTTC.

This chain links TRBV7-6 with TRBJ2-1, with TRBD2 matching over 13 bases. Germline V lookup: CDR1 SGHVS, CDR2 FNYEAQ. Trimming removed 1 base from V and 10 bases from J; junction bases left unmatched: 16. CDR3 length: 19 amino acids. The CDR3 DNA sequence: TGTGCCAGCAGCTTAGAGTTACTAGCGGGAGGGGTTCTTACAAGGGAGCAGTTCTTC. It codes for CASSLELLAGGVLTREQFF.

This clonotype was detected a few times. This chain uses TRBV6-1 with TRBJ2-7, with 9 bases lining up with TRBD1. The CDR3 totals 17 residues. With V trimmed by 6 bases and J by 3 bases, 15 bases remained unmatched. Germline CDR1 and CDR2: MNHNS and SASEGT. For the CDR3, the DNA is TGTGCCAGCAGACCGGGACAGGGATCGAAATACATCTACGAGCAGTACTTC. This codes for CASRPGQGSKYIYEQYF.

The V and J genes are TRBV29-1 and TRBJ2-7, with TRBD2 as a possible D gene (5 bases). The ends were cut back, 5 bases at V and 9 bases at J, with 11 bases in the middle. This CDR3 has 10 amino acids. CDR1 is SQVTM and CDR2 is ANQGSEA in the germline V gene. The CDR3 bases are TGCAGCGTTCGAGGGCCCCGGCAGTACTTC. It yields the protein CSVRGPRQYF.

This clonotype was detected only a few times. CDR3 region: CASRVPRVADLTYNEQFF. CDR3 nucleotides: TGTGCCAGCAGAGTGCCCCGTGTAGCGGACCTAACCTACAATGAGCAGTTCTTC. The V and J genes are TRBV11-2 and TRBJ2-1; a weak D match, TRBD2 (6 bases). The length of the CDR3 is 18 residues. With 6 bases removed from V and 2 bases from J, the gap between germline ends came to 23 bases. CDR1 is SGHAT, CDR2 FQNNGV, per germline. Combining the CDR3 with reference TRBV11-2 and TRBJ2-1 gives the whole variable domain EAGVAQSPRYKIIEKRQSVAFWCNPISGHATLYWYQQILGQGPKLLIQFQNNGVVDDSQLPKDRFSAERLKGVDSTLKIQPAKLEDSAVYLCASRVPRVADLTYNEQFFGPGTRLTVL.

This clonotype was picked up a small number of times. The CDR3 nucleotides read TGTGCCAGCAGCCTCCCATCCCGCACTGGTAGTACCGGGGAGCTGTTTTTT. Translation gives CASSLPSRTGSTGELFF. The chain recombines TRBV5-4 with TRBJ2-2; D ambiguous. The CDR3 extends over 17 amino acids. Germline-derived CDR1 and CDR2 are SGHNT and YYREEE (reference sequence). V was shortened by 4 bases and J by 5 bases, with 21 bases between the two germline ends.

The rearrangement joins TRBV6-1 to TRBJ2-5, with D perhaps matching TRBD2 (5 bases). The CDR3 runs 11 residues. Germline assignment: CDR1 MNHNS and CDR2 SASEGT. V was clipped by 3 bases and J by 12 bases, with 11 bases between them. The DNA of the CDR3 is TGTGCCAGCAGTGATCGGACTTTGGAGTACTTC. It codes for CASSDRTLEYF.

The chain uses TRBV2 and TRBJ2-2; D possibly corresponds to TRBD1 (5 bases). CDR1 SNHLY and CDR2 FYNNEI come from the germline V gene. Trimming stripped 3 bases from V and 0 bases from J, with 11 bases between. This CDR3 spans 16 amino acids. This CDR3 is CASSETAHANTGELFF. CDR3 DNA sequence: TGTGCCAGCAGTGAGACAGCGCACGCGAACACCGGGGAGCTGTTTTTT. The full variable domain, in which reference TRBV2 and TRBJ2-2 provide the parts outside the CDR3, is EPEVTQTPSHQVTQMGQEVILRCVPISNHLYFYWYRQILGQKVEFLVSFYNNEISEKSEIFDDQFSVERPDGSNFTLKIRSTKLEDSAMYFCASSETAHANTGELFFGEGSRLTVL.

CDR3 residues: CSASDGANTEAFF. As DNA, the CDR3 is TGCAGTGCAAGCGACGGAGCGAACACTGAAGCTTTCTTT. The chain links TRBV20-1 to TRBJ1-1, with D unresolved. Trimming shortened V by 6 bases and J by 1 base, and 12 bases separated the two germline ends. The germline V gene encodes CDR1 DFQATT and CDR2 SNEGSKA (reference sequence). The CDR3 spans 13 residues.

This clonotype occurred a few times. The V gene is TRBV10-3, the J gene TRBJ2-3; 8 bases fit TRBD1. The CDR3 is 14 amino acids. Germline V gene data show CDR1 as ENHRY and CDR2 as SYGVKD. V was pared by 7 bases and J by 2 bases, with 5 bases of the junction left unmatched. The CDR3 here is CAITLTGDTDTQYF. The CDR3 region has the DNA TGTGCCATCACCCTGACAGGGGACACAGATACGCAGTATTTT.

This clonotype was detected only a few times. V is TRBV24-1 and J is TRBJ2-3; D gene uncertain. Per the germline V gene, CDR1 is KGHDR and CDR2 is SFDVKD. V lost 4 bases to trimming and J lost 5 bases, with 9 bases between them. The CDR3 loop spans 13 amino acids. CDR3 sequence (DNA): TGTGCCACCAGTGACCCGGACCTAGATACGCAGTATTTT. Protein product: CATSDPDLDTQYF.

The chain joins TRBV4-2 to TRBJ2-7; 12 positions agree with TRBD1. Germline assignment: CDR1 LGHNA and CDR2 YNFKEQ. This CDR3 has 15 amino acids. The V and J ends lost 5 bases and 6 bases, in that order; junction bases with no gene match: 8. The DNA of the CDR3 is TGTGCCAGCAGCACACGGGACAGGGGGCAGGGCGAGCAGTACTTC. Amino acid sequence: CASSTRDRGQGEQYF.

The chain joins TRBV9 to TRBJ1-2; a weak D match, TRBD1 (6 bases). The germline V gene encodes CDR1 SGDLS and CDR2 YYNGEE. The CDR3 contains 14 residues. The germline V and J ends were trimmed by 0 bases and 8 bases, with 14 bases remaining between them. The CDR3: CASSVAEQGWGYTF. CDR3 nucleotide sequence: TGTGCCAGCAGCGTAGCCGAACAGGGCTGGGGCTACACCTTC. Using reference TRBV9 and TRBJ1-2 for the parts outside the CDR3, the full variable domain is DSGVTQTPKHLITATGQRVTLRCSPRSGDLSVYWYQQSLDQGLQFLIQYYNGEERAKGNILERFSAQQFPDLHSELNLSSLELGDSALYFCASSVAEQGWGYTFGSGTRLTVV.

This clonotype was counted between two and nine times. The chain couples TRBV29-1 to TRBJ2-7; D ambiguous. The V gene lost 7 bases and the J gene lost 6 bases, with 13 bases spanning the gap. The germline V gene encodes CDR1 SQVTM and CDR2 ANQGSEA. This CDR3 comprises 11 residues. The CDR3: CSGVLGSEQYF. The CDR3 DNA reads TGCAGCGGGGTCCTGGGAAGCGAGCAGTACTTC.

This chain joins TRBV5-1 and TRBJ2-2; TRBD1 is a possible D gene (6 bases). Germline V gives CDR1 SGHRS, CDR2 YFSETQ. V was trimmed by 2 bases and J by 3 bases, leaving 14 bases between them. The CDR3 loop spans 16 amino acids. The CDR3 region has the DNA TGCGCCAGCAGCTTCACAGGGCCAATGGACACCGGGGAGCTGTTTTTT. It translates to CASSFTGPMDTGELFF.

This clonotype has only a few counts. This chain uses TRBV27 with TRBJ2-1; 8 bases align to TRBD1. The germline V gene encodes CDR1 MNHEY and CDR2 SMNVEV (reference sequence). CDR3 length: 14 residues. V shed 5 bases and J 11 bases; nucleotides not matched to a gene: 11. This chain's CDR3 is CASSPGTGVDKQFF. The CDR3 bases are TGTGCCAGCAGTCCTGGGACAGGCGTCGACAAGCAGTTCTTC.